This TCR beta chain was profiled in a study of T cell responses to AZD1222 COVID-19 vaccine. The V gene lost 4 bases and the J gene lost 2 bases, with 2 bases spanning the gap. The CDR3 is made up of 11 amino acids. Germline V CDR1 and CDR2: MNHEY, SVGAGI. This clone was observed a single time. Data came from immunoSEQ multiplex PCR; TCRdb stores just in-frame clones and leaves some out. The sample shows 200,000 to 250,000 clones, roughly 94% of them seen only once. The TCR originated in an adult who received the MenACWY meningococcal vaccine as a control. V is TRBV6-5 and J is TRBJ2-5; D not certain. This sample comprised peripheral blood, obtained 28 days after the second dose of the MenACWY control vaccine. The CDR3 coding sequence is TGTGCCAGCAGTTTGCAAGAGACCCAGTACTTC. Translation: CASSLQETQYF.